What follows are 30 T cell receptor beta chains derived from one specimen sequenced in a study of blood T cell repertoires in COVID-19. Data came from immunoSEQ multiplex PCR; TCRdb stores just in-frame clones and leaves some out. The data contain over 150,000 clones, around 79% of them singletons. The sequencing sample was made of peripheral blood. These receptors were collected from a man older than 75 with acute or convalescent COVID-19.

CDR3 nucleotide sequence: TGTGCCAGCAGCCCAGGAACAGGGAAGCCCCAGCATTTT. This translates into CASSPGTGKPQHF. The chain joins TRBV7-3 to TRBJ1-5, with a tentative D call TRBD1 (6 bases). Germline V gives CDR1 SGHTA, CDR2 FQGTGA. V dropped 5 bases and J dropped 8 bases, with 13 bases sitting between them. The CDR3 sequence is 13 residues long.

The CDR3 protein is CSVVGYRATEAFF. The CDR3 DNA reads TGCAGCGTTGTGGGATACAGGGCCACTGAAGCTTTCTTT. V and J are TRBV29-1 and TRBJ1-1; the D gene is possibly TRBD1 (6 bases). The V gene lost 4 bases and the J gene lost 4 bases, with 13 bases spanning the gap. This CDR3 has 13 amino acids. Germline CDR1 is SQVTM and CDR2 is ANQGSEA.

This chain connects TRBV5-1 to TRBJ2-3, with 7 bases fitting TRBD1. The CDR3 is 14 residues long. Trimming at V came to 8 bases and at J to 2 bases, leaving 8 bases not matched to a gene. Germline assignment: CDR1 SGHRS and CDR2 YFSETQ. The CDR3 bases are TGCGCCAGTACCCGACAGGGTTCCACAGATACGCAGTATTTT. This gives the protein CASTRQGSTDTQYF.

This sequence joins TRBV5-1 and TRBJ2-3; TRBD2 agrees at 10 bases. The CDR3 is made up of 15 amino acids. Germline lookup yields CDR1 SGHRS and CDR2 YFSETQ. After removal of 1 base from V and 2 bases from J, the junction contained 1 base not matched to a gene. The CDR3, as DNA: TGCGCCAGCAGCTTGCTAGCGGGGGACACAGATACGCAGTATTTT. Protein product: CASSLLAGDTDTQYF.

V is TRBV7-2 and J is TRBJ2-1; weak D call: TRBD1 (6 bases). This CDR3 has 13 residues. Germline CDR1 and CDR2: SGHTA and FQGNSA. The V end lost 3 bases, the J end lost 9 bases, and 12 bases lay between the germline ends. DNA for the CDR3: TGTGCCAGCAGCTTTCGGACAGTCTCTGAGCAGTTCTTC. Translating gives CASSFRTVSEQFF.

The CDR3 region is CASTGQGNQETQYF. In DNA form, the CDR3 reads TGTGCCAGCACCGGACAGGGTAACCAAGAGACCCAGTACTTC. V usage is TRBV11-3 and J usage is TRBJ2-5; 8 positions agree with TRBD1. Germline V lookup: CDR1 SGHNT, CDR2 YENEEA. The trim removed 7 bases at V and 0 bases at J, leaving 4 bases unmatched. The CDR3 extends over 14 amino acids.

The chain has TRBV7-2 and TRBJ2-1; 10 bases are shared with TRBD2. V dropped 4 bases and J dropped 5; count of bases not matched to a gene: 2. This CDR3 has 14 residues. Germline V gives CDR1 SGHTA, CDR2 FQGNSA. CDR3 nucleotide sequence: TGTGCCAGCAGCTCCAGCGGGGGGGACAATGAGCAGTTCTTC. Encoded protein: CASSSSGGDNEQFF.

The J gene is TRBJ2-7, the V gene TRBV11-2; 9 positions match TRBD1. CDR1 and CDR2 from the germline V gene are SGHAT and FQNNGV. Trimming removed 4 bases from V and 3 bases from J; junction bases left unmatched: 10. CDR3 length: 16 amino acids. The CDR3 DNA reads TGTGCCAGCAGCTGGGGCGAACCGGGACAGGGCTACGAGCAGTACGTC. As protein: CASSWGEPGQGYEQYV.

The J gene is TRBJ1-1, the V gene TRBV7-9; 9 bases align to TRBD1. The V and J ends lost 5 bases and 2 bases, in that order; junction bases with no gene match: 9. The CDR3 runs to 16 residues. The germline CDR1 and CDR2 sequences are SEHNR and FQNEAQ (reference sequence). The CDR3 DNA follows: TGTGCCAGCAGCCGAGCTACAGGGGGCAGAAACACTGAAGCTTTCTTT. Its protein is CASSRATGGRNTEAFF.

This rearrangement joins TRBV5-1 to TRBJ1-1; 7 bases fit TRBD1. Germline V gene data show CDR1 as SGHRS and CDR2 as YFSETQ. This CDR3 is built from 15 residues. The ends lost 4 bases at V and 4 bases at J; junction bases unmatched: 10. The CDR3 DNA reads as TGCGCCAGCAGCCCAACTCGGACAGGCTTCACTGAAGCTTTCTTT. Residues: CASSPTRTGFTEAFF.

The chain employs TRBV18 and TRBJ2-3; TRBD2 matches 7 bases. Germline trimming cut 3 bases from V and 5 bases from J; bases unmatched to any gene: 2. Germline CDR1 is KGHSH and CDR2 is LQKENI. The CDR3 totals 13 residues. This chain's CDR3 is CASSPGGGDTQYF. The DNA of the CDR3 is TGTGCCAGCTCACCTGGGGGGGGAGATACGCAGTATTTT.

CDR3 in amino acids: CASSASRSGDWEQYV. CDR3 coding DNA: TGTGCCAGCAGCGCCTCGAGGTCAGGGGATTGGGAGCAGTACGTC. V gene TRBV7-8 combines with J gene TRBJ2-7, with a weak D call TRBD1 (6 bases). Trimming cost V 5 bases and J 7 bases, with 21 bases left between them. The CDR3 has 15 amino acids. The germline V gene has CDR1 SGHVS and CDR2 FQNEAQ.

This clone was recorded only once. This sequence joins TRBV7-8 and TRBJ1-6; 7 nucleotides match TRBD1. Germline V CDR1 and CDR2: SGHVS, FQNEAQ. The CDR3 has 15 residues. V lost 1 base and J lost 7; bases outside the gene matches: 4. CDR3 residues: CASSLGLTGNSPLHF. Written as DNA, the CDR3 is TGTGCCAGCAGCTTAGGATTGACAGGGAATTCACCCCTCCACTTT.

The chain links TRBV7-2 to TRBJ1-5; 7 nucleotides agree with TRBD1. The CDR3 contains 16 residues. Germline V gene data show CDR1 as SGHTA and CDR2 as FQGNSA. The trim removed 1 base at V and 7 bases at J, leaving 10 bases unmatched. The CDR3 DNA follows: TGTGCCAGCAGCTTAGGTGTAGGGGGCAATATACAGCCCCAGCATTTT. This encodes CASSLGVGGNIQPQHF.

This sequence joins TRBV10-3 and TRBJ2-6; 8 positions match TRBD2. The J segment lost 0 bases and the V segment lost 4 bases, leaving 5 bases of the junction unmatched. The CDR3 spans 17 residues. Germline CDR1 and CDR2: ENHRY and SYGVKD. The CDR3 DNA follows: TGTGCCATCAGTGCGGCGGGGGGTATCTCTGGGGCCAACGTCCTGACTTTC. Amino acid sequence: CAISAAGGISGANVLTF.

This clone was seen only once. The chain is built from TRBV5-4 and TRBJ1-2; 10 bases line up with TRBD1. V lost 3 bases and J lost 7; bases outside the gene matches: 12. Germline lookup yields CDR1 SGHNT and CDR2 YYREEE (reference sequence). This CDR3 spans 16 amino acids. The CDR3 DNA reads as TGTGCCAGCAGCTCAAATGACAGGGGGCGCATCGGTGGCTACACCTTC. Its translation: CASSSNDRGRIGGYTF.

This clone was counted a few times. The V and J genes are TRBV5-5 and TRBJ2-7; no definite D call. CDR1 and CDR2 from the germline V gene are SGHKS and YYEKEE (reference sequence). The CDR3 spans 14 residues. Between the trimmed V and J ends, which lost 0 bases and 0 bases, there was a span of 7 bases. This CDR3 is CASSLGPSSYEQYV. The CDR3 DNA sequence: TGTGCCAGCAGCTTGGGTCCGAGCTCCTACGAGCAGTACGTC.

The V gene is TRBV7-2, the J gene TRBJ2-5, with 13 nucleotides matching TRBD2. There are 17 residues in the CDR3. V shed 4 bases and J 1 base; nucleotides not matched to a gene: 6. Germline assignment: CDR1 SGHTA and CDR2 FQGNSA. As DNA, the CDR3 is TGTGCCAGCAGCTCCAGACTAGCGGGGGGCGTCCAAGAGACCCAGTACTTC. This sequence encodes CASSSRLAGGVQETQYF. The full variable domain, rest sourced from reference TRBV7-2 and TRBJ2-5, is GAGVSQSPSNKVTEKGKDVELRCDPISGHTALYWYRQSLGQGLEFLIYFQGNSAPDKSGLPSDRFSAERTGGSVSTLTIQRTQQEDSAVYLCASSSRLAGGVQETQYFGPGTRLLVL.

The chain joins TRBV11-3 to TRBJ2-4, with D possibly matching TRBD2 (6 bases). Deletions cut 1 base from V and 0 bases from J, with 7 bases between. Germline V lookup: CDR1 SGHNT, CDR2 YENEEA. The CDR3 is 15 amino acids. CDR3 amino acids: CASSLGGVAKNIQYF. The CDR3 DNA follows: TGTGCCAGCAGCTTAGGGGGGGTAGCCAAAAACATTCAGTACTTC.

The chain has TRBV30 and TRBJ2-7, with D possibly being TRBD2 (5 bases). V lost 6 bases and J lost 5, with 11 bases in between. The CDR3 has 11 residues. Germline assignment: CDR1 GTSNPN and CDR2 SVGIG (reference sequence). Written as DNA, the CDR3 is TGTGCCTGCGGGGTTAGCCACGAGCAGTACTTC. Protein: CACGVSHEQYF.

J is TRBJ1-4 and V is TRBV19, with TRBD1 as a possible D gene (5 bases). Germline CDR1 LNHDA, CDR2 SQIVND (reference sequence). V lost 4 bases, J lost 1 base, and 10 bases lay in between. The CDR3 totals 15 residues. This CDR3 is CASSTPRGTNEKLFF. The CDR3 nucleotides read TGTGCCAGTAGTACCCCAAGGGGAACTAATGAAAAACTGTTTTTT. The variable domain in full, completed from reference TRBV19 and TRBJ1-4, reads DGGITQSPKYLFRKEGQNVTLSCEQNLNHDAMYWYRQDPGQGLRLIYYSQIVNDFQKGDIAEGYSVSREKKESFPLTVTSAQKNPTAFYLCASSTPRGTNEKLFFGSGTQLSVL.

This clone was detected only a few times. The chain carries TRBV2 and TRBJ1-5; D not resolved. The V and J ends lost 2 bases and 4 bases respectively, with 9 bases between them. CDR3 length: 14 amino acids. CDR1 SNHLY and CDR2 FYNNEI come from the germline V gene. Here the CDR3 reads CASSELTWNQPQHF. The CDR3 coding sequence is TGTGCCAGCAGTGAATTGACATGGAATCAGCCCCAGCATTTT.

The chain carries TRBV27 and TRBJ2-3, with 12 positions matching TRBD1. With 4 bases clipped from V and 9 bases from J, the junction kept 11 bases outside the gene matches. CDR1 and CDR2 (germline): MNHEY, SMNVEV (reference sequence). The CDR3 spans 16 residues. CDR3 sequence reads: CASSSLGGQGARTQYF. In DNA form, the CDR3 reads TGTGCCAGCAGTTCACTGGGGGGACAGGGGGCAAGAACGCAGTATTTT.

V usage is TRBV30 and J usage is TRBJ2-1; 9 bases line up with TRBD1. V lost 5 bases and J lost 5; bases outside the gene matches: 7. Germline V gene data show CDR1 as GTSNPN and CDR2 as SVGIG (reference sequence). The length of the CDR3 is 14 residues. CDR3 coding DNA: TGTGCCTGGGAAGGGACAGGGCCAGACAATGAGCAGTTCTTC. It specifies CAWEGTGPDNEQFF.

This chain uses TRBV9 with TRBJ1-2; D is unresolved. The V and J ends lost 1 base and 0 bases respectively, with 7 bases between them. CDR1 and CDR2 (germline): SGDLS, YYNGEE. CDR3 length: 14 residues. The CDR3 nucleotides read TGTGCCAGCAGCGTAACGACATCTAACTATGGCTACACCTTC. Encoded protein: CASSVTTSNYGYTF.

The gene calls are TRBV2 and TRBJ2-2, with a tentative D call TRBD1 (6 bases). The germline V gene has CDR1 SNHLY and CDR2 FYNNEI. Deletions cut 2 bases from V and 7 bases from J, with 14 bases between. The CDR3 is 15 amino acids. CDR3 in DNA: TGTGCCAGCAGTGAATCCAGGGGCGGCATCGGGGAGCTGTTTTTT. Amino acid sequence: CASSESRGGIGELFF.

This clone was detected only once. V usage is TRBV19 and J usage is TRBJ2-1; 11 nucleotides line up with TRBD2. The CDR3 covers 15 residues. Per the germline V gene, CDR1 is LNHDA and CDR2 is SQIVND (reference sequence). V gave up 5 bases and J gave up 7 bases; unmatched junction bases: 7. CDR3 in amino acids: CASSFLAGGTNEQFF. CDR3 sequence (DNA): TGTGCCAGTAGTTTCTTAGCGGGGGGGACGAATGAGCAGTTCTTC.

CDR3 amino acids: CASSLPSGNTEAFF. In DNA, the CDR3 is TGCGCCAGCAGCTTGCCCTCGGGGAACACTGAAGCTTTCTTT. The chain employs TRBV5-1 and TRBJ1-1; the D is unclear. Deletions cut 1 base from V and 1 base from J, with 8 bases between. This CDR3 has 14 amino acids. Germline V gene data show CDR1 as SGHRS and CDR2 as YFSETQ.

This chain uses TRBV5-1 with TRBJ1-2; TRBD1 matches 10 bases. V shed 0 bases and J 2 bases; nucleotides not matched to a gene: 1. The CDR3 has 15 amino acids. Per germline, CDR1 SGHRS and CDR2 YFSETQ. CDR3 region: CASSLEGQGNYGYTF. CDR3 DNA: TGCGCCAGCAGCTTGGAGGGACAGGGGAACTATGGCTACACCTTC.

V usage is TRBV4-2 and J usage is TRBJ2-2, with 9 bases fitting TRBD2. Germline-derived CDR1 and CDR2 are LGHNA and YNFKEQ. V shed 3 bases, J shed 7 bases, and the junction held 9 bases outside the gene matches. The CDR3 totals 16 residues. The CDR3 DNA reads as TGTGCCAGCAGCCAGCTTGTGGGGACTAGCTTCGGGGAGCTGTTTTTT. It specifies CASSQLVGTSFGELFF.